Given below is one TCR beta chain in context. These data are taken from a study of blood T cell repertoires in COVID-19. Whole-study context: The cDNA or gDNA used as material had been derived from T cells, B-cell-depleted T cells, or PBMCs.

Method: immunoSEQ multiplex PCR; TCRdb's copy keeps in-frame clones and lacks some. In the table there are about 380,000 clones, 88% of which are singletons. The age range of participants was about 18 to 95 years, with residence in about two dozen US areas. Participants were placed into cohorts based on the clinical history they reported. Trimming cost V 4 bases and J 8 bases; bases outside gene matches: 14. CDR1 is SGHAT, CDR2 FQNNGV, per germline. There are 17 residues in the CDR3. This receptor was obtained from a young woman who had recovered from COVID-19. The rearrangement links TRBV11-2 to TRBJ2-1, with TRBD2 matching 10 bases. The sequenced sample was PBMCs or T cells enriched from blood (not recorded which). CDR3 in DNA: TGTGCCAGCAGCTCCACCCAGCGGGGGGGAGTAGTATATGAGCAGTTCTTC. Translated, it gives CASSSTQRGGVVYEQFF.